Given below is one TCR beta chain in context. Its antigen is as yet unknown. This sample is part of a study of cytomegalovirus exposure and HLA in healthy donors. Study-wide findings and caveats: In vitro checks showed that three CMV-associated chains really do target CMV antigens. Researchers left out some V segments, among them TRBV6-2 and TRBV6-3, as indistinguishable. The study labeled 170 or so TCR beta chains cytomegalovirus-associated. A missense variant in DCLRE1C was later tied to TCR beta V- and J-gene trimming.

The CDR3 has 16 residues. Germline loops: CDR1 MNHNY, CDR2 SVGAGI (reference sequence). Trimming took off 4 bases at V and 0 bases at J, with 10 bases between the two ends. PCR involved 60 Vbeta and 13 Jbeta primers. The method was immunoSEQ multiplex PCR; TCRdb's version includes in-frame clones alone and lacks a portion of them. The table records some 77,000 clones, 80% of them present only once. The chain carries TRBV6-6 and TRBJ2-6; D perhaps matches TRBD2 (6 bases). This clonotype was obtained from a man aged 45-60 years in good health and CMV-seropositive. The sample consisted of PBMCs. This chain's CDR3 is CASSLGGVSGANVLTF. CDR3 nucleotides: TGTGCCAGCAGTTTGGGCGGGGTCTCTGGGGCCAACGTCCTGACTTTC.